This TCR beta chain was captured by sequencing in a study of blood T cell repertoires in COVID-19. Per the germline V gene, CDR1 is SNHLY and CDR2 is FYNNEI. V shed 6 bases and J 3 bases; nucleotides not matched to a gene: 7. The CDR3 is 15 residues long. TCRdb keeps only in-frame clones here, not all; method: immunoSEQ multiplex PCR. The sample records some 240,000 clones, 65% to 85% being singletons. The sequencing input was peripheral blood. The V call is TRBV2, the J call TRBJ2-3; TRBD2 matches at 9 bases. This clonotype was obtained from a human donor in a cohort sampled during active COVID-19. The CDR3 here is CASREASGITDTQYF. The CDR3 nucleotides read TGTGCCAGCAGGGAGGCTAGCGGGATTACAGATACGCAGTATTTT.